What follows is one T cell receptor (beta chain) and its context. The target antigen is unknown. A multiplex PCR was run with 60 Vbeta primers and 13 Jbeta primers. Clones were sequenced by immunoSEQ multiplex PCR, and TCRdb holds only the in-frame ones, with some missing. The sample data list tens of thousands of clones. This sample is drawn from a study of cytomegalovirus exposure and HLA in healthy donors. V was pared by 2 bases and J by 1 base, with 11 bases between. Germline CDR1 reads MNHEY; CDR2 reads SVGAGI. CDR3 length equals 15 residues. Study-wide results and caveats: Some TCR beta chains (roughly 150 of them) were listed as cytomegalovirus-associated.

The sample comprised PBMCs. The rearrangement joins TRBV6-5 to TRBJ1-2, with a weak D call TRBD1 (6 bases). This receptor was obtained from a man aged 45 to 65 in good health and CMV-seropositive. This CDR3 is CASSYGAGDNYGYTF. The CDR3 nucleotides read TGTGCCAGCAGTTACGGGGCAGGGGATAACTATGGCTACACCTTC.